The clone carrying this T cell receptor beta chain has just one count. The V and J ends lost 6 bases and 6 bases, in that order; junction bases with no gene match: 11. Germline loops: CDR1 SGHRS, CDR2 YFSETQ. This CDR3 is built from 14 residues. These data come from a study of blood T cell repertoires in COVID-19. Study-level information: In each case, the material was cDNA or gDNA derived from T cells, B-cell-depleted T cells, or PBMCs.

Method: immunoSEQ multiplex PCR; TCRdb's copy keeps in-frame clones and lacks some. The repertoire includes under 150,000 clones, roughly 91% of them detected once, and about 1.6% sits in the top ten. The genes are TRBV5-1 and TRBJ1-2; 7 bases are shared with TRBD1. The sample comprised peripheral blood. This TCR derives from a human donor in a cohort sampled during active COVID-19. This CDR3 reads CASTITTGVHGYTF. The CDR3 region has the DNA TGCGCCAGCACGATTACAACAGGGGTCCATGGCTACACCTTC.